Following are 24 T cell receptor beta chains from one sample sequenced in a study of blood T cells in healthy people across ages. For the second PCR, which ran for about 7 to 11 cycles, a sample-barcoded 5' primer and a J-beta primer mix were used. A single record per CDR3 protein comes from TCRdb applying MiXCR to the 5' RACE reads. This sample has around 940,000 distinct CDR3 sequences, with 51% found just once. Sequenced sample: blood. These TCRs come from a woman aged 55 to 70 in good health.

The CDR3 nucleotides are TGTGCCAGCAGCTTACTAGGGAGCGAGCAGTACTTC. It yields the protein CASSLLGSEQYF. V gene TRBV7-9 combines with J gene TRBJ2-4; perhaps TRBD2 as D (5 bases). The J call is in doubt because the DNA end fits TRBJ2-7 better. CDR3 length equals 12 residues. Looked up from germline, CDR1 is SEHNR and CDR2 is FQNEAQ (reference sequence).

V usage is TRBV9 and J usage is TRBJ2-7, with D unresolved. The CDR3 is made up of 12 amino acids. V was cut by 0 bases and J by 7 bases, with 8 bases left in between. The germline V gene encodes CDR1 SGDLS and CDR2 YYNGEE. CDR3 residues: CASSVVEYEQYF. The CDR3 DNA follows: TGTGCCAGCAGCGTAGTGGAATATGAGCAGTACTTC.

This clonotype has a single count. The CDR3 sequence is CASRNVGTTETQYF. CDR3 DNA sequence: TGTGCCAGCAGAAATGTAGGGACTACAGAGACCCAGTACTTC. J is TRBJ2-5 and V is TRBV7-9; TRBD2 matches at 7 bases. The CDR3 is 14 residues long. V gave up 6 bases and J gave up 4 bases; unmatched junction bases: 8. Germline V gene data show CDR1 as SEHNR and CDR2 as FQNEAQ (reference sequence). Based on the CDR3 plus reference TRBV7-9 and TRBJ2-5, the full variable domain is DTGVSQNPRHKITKRGQNVTFRCDPISEHNRLYWYRQTLGQGPEFLTYFQNEAQLEKSRLLSDRFSAERPKGSFSTLEIQRTEQGDSAMYLCASRNVGTTETQYFGPGTRLLVL.

The chain couples TRBV20-1 to TRBJ2-7; possibly TRBD1 for D (5 bases). There are 12 residues in the CDR3. The germline V gene encodes CDR1 DFQATT and CDR2 SNEGSKA (reference sequence). V lost 5 bases and J lost 5, with 13 bases in between. The CDR3 loop is CSAALGRDEQYF. The CDR3 DNA reads as TGCAGTGCTGCCCTGGGCAGGGACGAGCAGTACTTC.

The J gene is TRBJ2-7, the V gene TRBV6-2 or TRBV6-3; 8 bases are shared with TRBD2. V lost 6 bases, J lost 6 bases, and 10 bases stayed unmatched. This CDR3 is built from 14 residues. Germline V gene data show CDR1 as MNHEY and CDR2 as SVGEGT. This CDR3 reads CASRLSGSHSEQYF. The CDR3 DNA reads as TGTGCCAGCAGGCTAAGCGGGAGTCATTCCGAGCAGTACTTC.

This chain links TRBV6-6 with TRBJ2-5; 11 nucleotides align to TRBD2. This CDR3 has 15 residues. Trimming removed 5 bases from V and 1 base from J; junction bases left unmatched: 3. Germline V CDR1 and CDR2: MNHNY, SVGAGI (reference sequence). This CDR3 reads CASSDGTSGQETQYF. CDR3 DNA sequence: TGTGCCAGCAGTGACGGGACTAGCGGCCAAGAGACCCAGTACTTC.

This clonotype appeared once. The gene calls are TRBV20-1 and TRBJ2-4; D is uncertain. Germline values: CDR1 DFQATT, CDR2 SNEGSKA (reference sequence). The CDR3 consists of 12 residues. Trimming left V 1 base short and J 13 bases short, with 14 bases between. In DNA form, the CDR3 reads TGCAGTGCTAGAGCAGAGGCCTATGGGCAGTACTTC. Translation gives CSARAEAYGQYF.

The rearrangement joins TRBV27 to TRBJ2-3, with D possibly being TRBD1 or TRBD2 (5 bases each). Trimming stripped 8 bases from V and 5 bases from J, with 26 bases between. Germline V gene data show CDR1 as MNHEY and CDR2 as SMNVEV (reference sequence). This CDR3 is 17 amino acids long. The CDR3 region is CASSSRSGTPWGDTQYF. In nucleotides, the CDR3 is TGTGCCAGCTCATCCAGGTCCGGGACCCCTTGGGGAGATACGCAGTATTTT.

There are a few counts of this clonotype. V is TRBV12-3 or TRBV12-4 and J is TRBJ1-2, with D maybe TRBD1 (5 bases). The ends were cut back, 10 bases at V and 0 bases at J, with 12 bases in the middle. The CDR3 runs 13 residues. Written as DNA, the CDR3 is TGTGCCACGGGGGACTATTCTAACTATGGCTACACCTTC. It is translated as CATGDYSNYGYTF.

A single count supports this clonotype. This chain connects TRBV5-1 to TRBJ1-1, with a weak D call TRBD1 (6 bases). The V and J ends lost 0 bases and 6 bases respectively, with 12 bases between them. The CDR3 has 14 residues. The germline V gene encodes CDR1 SGHRS and CDR2 YFSETQ. The CDR3 sequence: CASSLDLGGPEAFF. Written as DNA, the CDR3 is TGCGCCAGCAGCTTGGATTTAGGGGGTCCTGAAGCTTTCTTT. The full variable domain, its missing parts supplied by reference TRBV5-1 and TRBJ1-1, is KAGVTQTPRYLIKTRGQQVTLSCSPISGHRSVSWYQQTPGQGLQFLFEYFSETQRNKGNFPGRFSGRQFSNSRSEMNVSTLELGDSALYLCASSLDLGGPEAFFGQGTRLTVV.

This rearrangement joins TRBV24-1 to TRBJ2-3; D gene unclear. The V end lost 6 bases, the J end lost 5 bases, and 11 bases lay between the germline ends. CDR1 and CDR2 (germline): KGHDR, SFDVKD. This CDR3 has 13 amino acids. The CDR3 DNA is TGTGCCACCAGTCAAACCCTGGGAGATACGCAGTATTTT. Translation gives CATSQTLGDTQYF.

This clonotype has more than one count but fewer than ten. The rearrangement links TRBV4-2 to TRBJ1-1; 9 bases fit TRBD1. CDR1 LGHNA and CDR2 YNFKEQ come from the germline V gene. The junction had 5 bases not matched to a gene; V was cut back by 2 bases and J by 1 base. The CDR3 runs 16 residues. CDR3: CASSQYQGQGNTEAFF. For the CDR3, the DNA is TGTGCCAGCAGCCAATACCAGGGACAGGGGAACACTGAAGCTTTCTTT.

This clonotype has only a few counts. The chain combines TRBV29-1 with TRBJ2-1; 7 bases are shared with TRBD2. Germline V lookup: CDR1 SQVTM, CDR2 ANQGSEA. The CDR3 covers 12 residues. Trimming at V came to 4 bases and at J to 8 bases, leaving 5 bases not matched to a gene. CDR3 bases: TGCAGCGTTGTTCGGGGAGGGGATGAGCAGTTCTTC. This gives the protein CSVVRGGDEQFF.

The J gene is TRBJ2-3, the V gene TRBV30; TRBD2 matches at 11 bases. From germline, CDR1 is GTSNPN and CDR2 SVGIG (reference sequence). The CDR3 is 18 residues long. V lost 3 bases and J lost 2; bases outside the gene matches: 13. CDR3 sequence (DNA): TGTGCCTGGAGCGGTAGGCCGGGACTAGCGGCCACCACAGATACGCAGTATTTT. As protein: CAWSGRPGLAATTDTQYF.

Only a few counts were recorded for this clonotype. The V gene is TRBV6-1, the J gene TRBJ2-5; either TRBD1 or TRBD2 may supply D (6 bases each). V was pared by 11 bases and J by 5 bases, with 24 bases between. The germline CDR1 and CDR2 sequences are MNHNS and SASEGT. The CDR3 is 15 residues long. The CDR3 spells CAGRSGEQGWETQYF. For the CDR3, the DNA is TGTGCCGGCCGGTCGGGAGAACAGGGTTGGGAGACCCAGTACTTC.

Only a few counts were recorded for this clonotype. This sequence joins TRBV4-2 and TRBJ2-5, with D possibly TRBD1 on 6 matching bases. Trimming pared 1 base from V and 0 bases from J, leaving 15 bases between. The CDR3 totals 17 residues. Germline V gene lookup returns CDR1 LGHNA and CDR2 YNFKEQ. The CDR3 nucleotides read TGTGCCAGCAGCCAAGTAAAAGGCCAGGGGAACCAAGAGACCCAGTACTTC. Its protein is CASSQVKGQGNQETQYF.

This clonotype was seen a handful of times. The V gene is TRBV29-1, the J gene TRBJ1-2; D perhaps matches TRBD1 (5 bases). Trimming removed 5 bases at V and 6 bases at J, with 10 bases between. Germline V gene sequence: CDR1 SQVTM, CDR2 ANQGSEA. There are 11 residues in the CDR3. The CDR3 bases are TGCAGCGTTTTTCAGGGAAATGGCTACACCTTC. This encodes CSVFQGNGYTF. Full variable domain (outside the CDR3, taken from reference TRBV29-1 and TRBJ1-2): SAVISQKPSRDICQRGTSLTIQCQVDSQVTMMFWYRQQPGQSLTLIATANQGSEATYESGFVIDKFPISRPNLTFSTLTVSNMSPEDSSIYLCSVFQGNGYTFGSGTRLTVV.

This clonotype was counted only a few times. The gene calls are TRBV4-3 and TRBJ2-7; D remains unclear. Germline V lookup: CDR1 LGHNA, CDR2 YSLEER. The CDR3 is 15 amino acids. The V and J ends lost 0 bases and 2 bases respectively, with 11 bases between them. This CDR3 reads CASSQDTGRPYEQYF. CDR3 in DNA: TGCGCCAGCAGCCAAGATACCGGGCGTCCCTACGAGCAGTACTTC.

The rearrangement uses TRBV5-1 and TRBJ2-2; 10 nucleotides line up with TRBD2. V dropped 0 bases and J dropped 5; count of bases not matched to a gene: 4. CDR1 SGHRS and CDR2 YFSETQ come from the germline V gene. This CDR3 is 16 amino acids long. Here the CDR3 reads CASSLASGRGTGELFF. CDR3 coding DNA: TGCGCCAGCAGCTTGGCCAGCGGGAGGGGAACCGGGGAGCTGTTTTTT.

The chain has TRBV6-2 or TRBV6-3 and TRBJ2-7; the match to TRBD1 covers 7 bases. Looked up from germline, CDR1 is MNHEY and CDR2 is SVGEGT. CDR3 size: 15 residues. V was clipped by 2 bases and J by 2 bases; unmatched bases: 6. CDR3: CASSYGQVGTYEQYF. In DNA form, the CDR3 reads TGTGCCAGCAGTTACGGACAGGTGGGAACCTACGAGCAGTACTTC.

This clonotype was observed many times. The chain links TRBV7-2 to TRBJ2-7; 11 nucleotides line up with TRBD2. The germline CDR1 and CDR2 sequences are SGHTA and FQGNSA. After removal of 1 base from V and 0 bases from J, the junction contained 8 bases not matched to a gene. The length of the CDR3 is 18 residues. The CDR3 DNA sequence: TGTGCCAGCAGCTTAGTGGGAACCCTAGCGGGAGGCTCCTACGAGCAGTACTTC. It specifies CASSLVGTLAGGSYEQYF.

V usage is TRBV5-1 and J usage is TRBJ2-7; 9 bases are shared with TRBD1. The CDR3 is made up of 16 amino acids. Losses at the gene ends were 4 bases for V and 5 bases for J; bases not matched to a gene: 13. Germline V lookup: CDR1 SGHRS, CDR2 YFSETQ. As DNA, the CDR3 is TGCGCCAGCAGCAGACTCCCGGGACAGGGTAAGGACGAGCAGTACTTC. Translated: CASSRLPGQGKDEQYF.

This chain links TRBV6-5 with TRBJ2-1; perhaps D is TRBD1 or TRBD2 (5 bases each). Trimming removed 6 bases at V and 7 bases at J, with 13 bases between. CDR1 and CDR2 from the germline V gene are MNHEY and SVGAGI. The CDR3 totals 13 residues. CDR3 residues: CASSPGAHNEQFF. DNA of the CDR3: TGTGCCAGCAGCCCCGGGGCGCATAATGAGCAGTTCTTC.

This clonotype was picked up a small number of times. V gene TRBV28 combines with J gene TRBJ2-4, with 8 bases that match TRBD1. Germline-derived CDR1 and CDR2 are MDHEN and SYDVKM. The CDR3 covers 16 residues. The V segment lost 4 bases and the J segment 0 bases; nucleotides outside the gene matches: 5. CDR3 in amino acids: CASSSTGTGAKNIQYF. In nucleotides, the CDR3 is TGTGCCAGCAGTTCAACCGGGACAGGAGCCAAAAACATTCAGTACTTC.